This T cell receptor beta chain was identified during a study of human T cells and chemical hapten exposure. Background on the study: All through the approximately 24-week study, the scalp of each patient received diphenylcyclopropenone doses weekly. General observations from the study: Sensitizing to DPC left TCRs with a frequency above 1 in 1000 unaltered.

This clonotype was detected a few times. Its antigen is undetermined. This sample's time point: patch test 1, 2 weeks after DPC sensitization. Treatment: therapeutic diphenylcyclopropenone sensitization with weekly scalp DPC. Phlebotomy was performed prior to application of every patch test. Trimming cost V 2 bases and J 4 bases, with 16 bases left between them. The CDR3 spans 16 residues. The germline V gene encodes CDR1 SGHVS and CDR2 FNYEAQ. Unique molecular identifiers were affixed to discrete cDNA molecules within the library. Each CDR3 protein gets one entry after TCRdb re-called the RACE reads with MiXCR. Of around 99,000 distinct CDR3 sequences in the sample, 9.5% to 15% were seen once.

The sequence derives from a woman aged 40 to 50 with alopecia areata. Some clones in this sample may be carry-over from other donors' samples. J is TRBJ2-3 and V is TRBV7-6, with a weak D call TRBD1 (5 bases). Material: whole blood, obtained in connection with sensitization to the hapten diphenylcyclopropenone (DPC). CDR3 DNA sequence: TGTGCCAGCAGCTTATATAGGGGTCCATCTGCAGATACGCAGTATTTT. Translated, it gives CASSLYRGPSADTQYF.